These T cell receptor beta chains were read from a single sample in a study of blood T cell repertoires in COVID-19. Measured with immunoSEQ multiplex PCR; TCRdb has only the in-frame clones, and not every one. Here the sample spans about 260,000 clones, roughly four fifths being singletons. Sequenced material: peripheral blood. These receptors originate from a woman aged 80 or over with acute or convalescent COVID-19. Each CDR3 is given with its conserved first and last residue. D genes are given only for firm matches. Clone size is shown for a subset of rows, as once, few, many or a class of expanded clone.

cdr3_aa: CASSIGQADSPLHF
cdr3_nt: TGTGCCAGCAGTATCGGGCAAGCGGATTCACCCCTCCACTTT
j_call: TRBJ1-6
d_call: .
clone_size: .
v_call: TRBV5-6

cdr3_aa: CASSLAEGPSYEQYF
cdr3_nt: TGTGCCAGCAGCCTCGCGGAGGGCCCCTCCTACGAGCAGTACTTC
j_call: TRBJ2-7
d_call: .
clone_size: .
v_call: TRBV7-3

cdr3_aa: CASSQGQGFQQPQHF
cdr3_nt: TGCGCCAGCAGCCAAGGACAGGGTTTTCAACAGCCCCAGCATTTT
j_call: TRBJ1-5
d_call: TRBD1
clone_size: .
v_call: TRBV4-1

cdr3_aa: CASSLTWTGGDQPQHF
cdr3_nt: TGTGCCAGCAGCTTGACCTGGACAGGCGGGGATCAGCCCCAGCATTTT
j_call: TRBJ1-5
d_call: TRBD1
clone_size: many
v_call: TRBV7-2

cdr3_aa: CASSLSTGIAGELFF
cdr3_nt: TGTGCCAGCAGTCTCTCAACAGGGATTGCCGGGGAGCTGTTTTTT
j_call: TRBJ2-2
d_call: .
clone_size: .
v_call: TRBV2

cdr3_aa: CASSVNSRGNEQFF
cdr3_nt: TGTGCCAGCAGCGTGAACAGCCGGGGCAATGAGCAGTTCTTC
j_call: TRBJ2-1
d_call: .
clone_size: once
v_call: TRBV9

cdr3_aa: CASSLSAAQYEQYF
cdr3_nt: TGTGCCAGCTCACTTTCGGCGGCCCAGTACGAGCAGTACTTC
j_call: TRBJ2-7
d_call: .
clone_size: .
v_call: TRBV18

cdr3_aa: CASSKGDRDTDTQYF
cdr3_nt: TGTGCCAGCAGCAAAGGGGACAGGGACACAGATACGCAGTATTTT
j_call: TRBJ2-3
d_call: TRBD1
clone_size: .
v_call: TRBV11-3

cdr3_aa: CASSLLGGANTGELFF
cdr3_nt: TGTGCCAGCAGCTTACTTGGGGGCGCGAACACCGGGGAGCTGTTTTTT
j_call: TRBJ2-2
d_call: .
clone_size: .
v_call: TRBV7-3

cdr3_aa: CATSRDYAGNTEAFF
cdr3_nt: TGTGCCACCAGCAGAGATTACGCAGGGAACACTGAAGCTTTCTTT
j_call: TRBJ1-1
d_call: .
clone_size: .
v_call: TRBV15

cdr3_aa: CASSVAGGRNEQFF
cdr3_nt: TGTGCCAGCAGTGTAGCGGGAGGGCGCAATGAGCAGTTCTTC
j_call: TRBJ2-1
d_call: TRBD2
clone_size: few
v_call: TRBV6-4

cdr3_aa: CASSLWGTGSNEKLFF
cdr3_nt: TGCGCCAGCAGCTTGTGGGGGACAGGGAGTAATGAAAAACTGTTTTTT
j_call: TRBJ1-4
d_call: TRBD1
clone_size: .
v_call: TRBV5-1

cdr3_aa: CASSLVETGELFF
cdr3_nt: TGTGCCAGCAGCTTAGTCGAGACCGGGGAGCTGTTTTTT
j_call: TRBJ2-2
d_call: .
clone_size: .
v_call: TRBV11-3

cdr3_aa: CASRPQSGGYEQFF
cdr3_nt: TGTGCCAGCAGGCCCCAGTCGGGGGGGTATGAGCAGTTCTTC
j_call: TRBJ2-1
d_call: TRBD2
clone_size: .
v_call: TRBV11-1

cdr3_aa: CASSFRPGENTEAFF
cdr3_nt: TGTGCCAGCAGCTTTCGGCCAGGCGAAAACACTGAAGCTTTCTTT
j_call: TRBJ1-1
d_call: .
clone_size: .
v_call: TRBV2

cdr3_aa: CASSDTGTVFYEQYF
cdr3_nt: TGTGCCAGCAGTGATACCGGGACAGTCTTCTACGAGCAGTACTTC
j_call: TRBJ2-7
d_call: TRBD1
clone_size: .
v_call: TRBV28

cdr3_aa: CASSDSGFANEKLFF
cdr3_nt: TGTGCCAGCAGTGATAGCGGGTTCGCTAATGAAAAACTGTTTTTT
j_call: TRBJ1-4
d_call: .
clone_size: few
v_call: TRBV6-1

cdr3_aa: CSARKLNEQFF
cdr3_nt: TGCAGTGCTAGAAAGCTAAATGAGCAGTTCTTC
j_call: TRBJ2-1
d_call: .
clone_size: .
v_call: TRBV20-1

cdr3_aa: CATSTGRSPLHF
cdr3_nt: TGTGCCACCAGCACAGGGAGGTCACCCCTCCACTTT
j_call: TRBJ1-6
d_call: .
clone_size: .
v_call: TRBV15

cdr3_aa: CASSPGTPYQPQHF
cdr3_nt: TGTGCCAGCAGCCCCGGGACACCGTATCAGCCCCAGCATTTT
j_call: TRBJ1-5
d_call: .
clone_size: .
v_call: TRBV7-2

cdr3_aa: CASSLTRPYEQYF
cdr3_nt: TGTGCCAGCAGCTTAACTCGCCCCTACGAGCAGTACTTC
j_call: TRBJ2-7
d_call: .
clone_size: once
v_call: TRBV7-9

cdr3_aa: CSVEHPGVFQTNYGYTF
cdr3_nt: TGCAGCGTTGAACACCCAGGGGTTTTTCAGACTAACTATGGCTACACCTTC
j_call: TRBJ1-2
d_call: .
clone_size: .
v_call: TRBV29-1

cdr3_aa: CASKPGQGLGGYTF
cdr3_nt: TGTGCCAGTAAACCGGGACAGGGGCTTGGTGGCTACACCTTC
j_call: TRBJ1-2
d_call: TRBD1
clone_size: once
v_call: TRBV2

cdr3_aa: CGGGYTGELFF
cdr3_nt: TGCGGCGGGGGGTATACCGGGGAGCTGTTTTTT
j_call: TRBJ2-2
d_call: TRBD2
clone_size: .
v_call: TRBV29-1

cdr3_aa: CASRYSGGAGTDTQYF
cdr3_nt: TGTGCCAGCAGGTATAGCGGGGGGGCCGGCACAGATACGCAGTATTTT
j_call: TRBJ2-3
d_call: TRBD2
clone_size: .
v_call: TRBV27

cdr3_aa: CASSLAGVSDTQYF
cdr3_nt: TGTGCCAGCAGCTTAGCAGGGGTTTCAGATACGCAGTATTTT
j_call: TRBJ2-3
d_call: .
clone_size: .
v_call: TRBV7-9

cdr3_aa: CASSLDQGPSEQYF
cdr3_nt: TGTGCCAGCAGCTTGGATCAGGGCCCCTCCGAGCAGTACTTC
j_call: TRBJ2-7
d_call: .
clone_size: .
v_call: TRBV5-4

cdr3_aa: CASSQGAGGRETQYF
cdr3_nt: TGCGCCAGCAGCCAAGGGGCGGGGGGCCGGGAGACCCAGTACTTC
j_call: TRBJ2-5
d_call: TRBD2
clone_size: .
v_call: TRBV4-3

cdr3_aa: CASSIRGQETQYF
cdr3_nt: TGTGCCAGTAGTATCCGGGGGCAAGAGACCCAGTACTTC
j_call: TRBJ2-5
d_call: .
clone_size: .
v_call: TRBV19

cdr3_aa: CASSQSTYEQYF
cdr3_nt: TGTGCCAGCAGCCAATCTACCTACGAGCAGTACTTC
j_call: TRBJ2-7
d_call: .
clone_size: .
v_call: TRBV3-1/TRBV3-2

cdr3_aa: CASSVRGTQATGELFF
cdr3_nt: TGTGCCAGCAGCGTAAGGGGGACCCAAGCCACCGGGGAGCTGTTTTTT
j_call: TRBJ2-2
d_call: .
clone_size: .
v_call: TRBV9

cdr3_aa: CASSSGTSGNTIYF
cdr3_nt: TGTGCCAGCAGCAGCGGGACATCTGGAAACACCATATATTTT
j_call: TRBJ1-3
d_call: .
clone_size: .
v_call: TRBV9

cdr3_aa: CASSFLSRGQNTEAFF
cdr3_nt: TGTGCCAGCAGTTTCCTTAGTAGGGGGCAGAACACTGAAGCTTTCTTT
j_call: TRBJ1-1
d_call: TRBD1
clone_size: .
v_call: TRBV28

cdr3_aa: CASSLGAGGALEQYF
cdr3_nt: TGTGCCAGCAGCTTAGGAGCAGGGGGCGCCCTGGAGCAGTACTTC
j_call: TRBJ2-7
d_call: TRBD1
clone_size: .
v_call: TRBV7-9

cdr3_aa: CASRAREGSTYEQYF
cdr3_nt: TGTGCCAGCAGAGCCAGGGAGGGAAGCACCTACGAGCAGTACTTC
j_call: TRBJ2-7
d_call: TRBD2
clone_size: .
v_call: TRBV6-6

cdr3_aa: CASSEPSGSPSYNEQFF
cdr3_nt: TGTGCCAGCAGTGAACCTAGCGGGAGTCCTTCCTACAATGAGCAGTTCTTC
j_call: TRBJ2-1
d_call: TRBD2
clone_size: .
v_call: TRBV25-1

cdr3_aa: CASSQDFGYASGGAYNEQFF
cdr3_nt: TGTGCCAGCAGCCAAGATTTTGGTTACGCCAGCGGGGGGGCTTACAATGAGCAGTTCTTC
j_call: TRBJ2-1
d_call: TRBD2
clone_size: .
v_call: TRBV4-2

cdr3_aa: CASSPRDSYEQYF
cdr3_nt: TGTGCCAGCAGTCCACGGGACAGCTACGAGCAGTACTTC
j_call: TRBJ2-7
d_call: TRBD1
clone_size: .
v_call: TRBV6-6

cdr3_aa: CASSKQITRTDTQYF
cdr3_nt: TGTGCCAGCAGCAAACAGATTACTCGCACAGATACGCAGTATTTT
j_call: TRBJ2-3
d_call: .
clone_size: .
v_call: TRBV5-6

cdr3_aa: CASSHRGQPNTGELFF
cdr3_nt: TGTGCCAGCAGTCACAGAGGACAGCCGAACACCGGGGAGCTGTTTTTT
j_call: TRBJ2-2
d_call: .
clone_size: few
v_call: TRBV6-2/TRBV6-3

cdr3_aa: CASSVGGEGTGELFF
cdr3_nt: TGTGCCAGCAGCGTCGGAGGGGAGGGGACCGGGGAGCTGTTTTTT
j_call: TRBJ2-2
d_call: TRBD2
clone_size: .
v_call: TRBV28

cdr3_aa: CASRDRFFSYGYTF
cdr3_nt: TGTGCCAGCAGGGACAGGTTTTTCTCGTATGGCTACACCTTC
j_call: TRBJ1-2
d_call: TRBD1
clone_size: few
v_call: TRBV6-6

cdr3_aa: CASSTIRPNSGNTIYF
cdr3_nt: TGTGCCAGCAGCACTATCAGACCTAACTCTGGAAACACCATATATTTT
j_call: TRBJ1-3
d_call: .
clone_size: .
v_call: TRBV3-1/TRBV3-2

cdr3_aa: CASSERAGQGNQPQHF
cdr3_nt: TGTGCCAGCAGTGAGAGGGCGGGACAGGGGAATCAGCCCCAGCATTTT
j_call: TRBJ1-5
d_call: TRBD1
clone_size: .
v_call: TRBV2

cdr3_aa: CSVELTGSPEAFF
cdr3_nt: TGCAGCGTTGAGCTTACAGGGAGCCCTGAAGCTTTCTTT
j_call: TRBJ1-1
d_call: .
clone_size: .
v_call: TRBV29-1

cdr3_aa: CASSPGGDNTGELFF
cdr3_nt: TGTGCCAGCAGTCCAGGGGGCGATAACACCGGGGAGCTGTTTTTT
j_call: TRBJ2-2
d_call: TRBD1
clone_size: .
v_call: TRBV28

cdr3_aa: CASSPGLAGGPTKNTDTQYF
cdr3_nt: TGTGCCAGCAGCCCGGGACTAGCGGGGGGGCCTACTAAAAACACAGATACGCAGTATTTT
j_call: TRBJ2-3
d_call: TRBD2
clone_size: .
v_call: TRBV7-3

cdr3_aa: CASSPMTGVNTGELFF
cdr3_nt: TGTGCCAGCTCACCCATGACAGGGGTTAACACCGGGGAGCTGTTTTTT
j_call: TRBJ2-2
d_call: TRBD1
clone_size: .
v_call: TRBV18

cdr3_aa: CASSPSPRTGRAFF
cdr3_nt: TGTGCCAGCAGTCCATCACCACGGACAGGGCGAGCTTTCTTT
j_call: TRBJ1-1
d_call: TRBD1
clone_size: once
v_call: TRBV28

cdr3_aa: CASNRIGGGAQETQYF
cdr3_nt: TGTGCCAGCAACCGAATAGGCGGGGGGGCTCAAGAGACCCAGTACTTC
j_call: TRBJ2-5
d_call: TRBD2
clone_size: .
v_call: TRBV3-1/TRBV3-2

cdr3_aa: CASYRDRAPSGNEKLFF
cdr3_nt: TGTGCCAGCTACCGAGACAGGGCACCTTCCGGTAATGAAAAACTGTTTTTT
j_call: TRBJ1-4
d_call: TRBD1
clone_size: .
v_call: TRBV13

cdr3_aa: CASSFPRQGSETQYF
cdr3_nt: TGTGCCAGCAGCTTCCCGCGACAGGGTTCGGAGACCCAGTACTTC
j_call: TRBJ2-5
d_call: TRBD1
clone_size: .
v_call: TRBV7-9

cdr3_aa: CASSSGGPSNQPQHF
cdr3_nt: TGTGCCAGCAGCTCAGGAGGGCCTAGCAATCAGCCCCAGCATTTT
j_call: TRBJ1-5
d_call: .
clone_size: .
v_call: TRBV11-2

cdr3_aa: CASSLRLAGNTGELFF
cdr3_nt: TGTGCCAGCAGTTTACGACTAGCGGGAAATACCGGGGAGCTGTTTTTT
j_call: TRBJ2-2
d_call: TRBD2
clone_size: .
v_call: TRBV27